The entry below gives a single T cell receptor beta chain sequence along with its context. Its antigen is unknown. Data came from immunoSEQ multiplex PCR; TCRdb stores just in-frame clones and leaves some out. The sample carries 1.6 million or so clones, around 95% recorded once. Deletions cut 5 bases from V and 0 bases from J, with 11 bases between. Germline lookup yields CDR1 PRHDT and CDR2 FYEKMQ (reference sequence). CDR3 length: 14 amino acids. The donors, all of them Caucasian adults, lived in Nashville, Tennessee. The data were obtained in a study of shared clonotypes between healthy human individuals. Overall study: CD8 memory received one plate per donor, CD8 naive two, CD4 memory three and CD4 naive three. Study-level results: Naive subsets, compared against memory subsets, generally had larger estimated richness values. It was the non-shared clonotypes that had lower generation probabilities than clonotypes shared by all four donors.

The sequenced sample was naive CD4+ T cells sorted from blood. Described subset: CD45RA+ positively selected. The clonotype comes from a man aged 30 to 45 in good health. The J gene is TRBJ2-7, the V gene TRBV13; D is unresolved. The DNA for the CDR3 is TGTGCCAGCAGCACGGACGAGAGCTCCTACGAGCAGTACTTC. Protein product: CASSTDESSYEQYF.